Only a few counts were recorded for the clone carrying this TCR beta chain. The antigen is not known. These data come from a study of T-cell memory formation after mild COVID-19. Study information: TCR clusters showed largely donor specificity.

Libraries for TCRalpha and TCRbeta carried sample barcodes and unique molecular identifiers via 5'RACE. TCRdb fed the 5' RACE reads into MiXCR, producing one record per CDR3 protein. The data contain 250,000 to 400,000 distinct CDR3 sequences, roughly 13% of them seen just once; the ten biggest clones take up roughly 21%. The V gene's germline CDR1 is LGHNA and CDR2 YNFKEQ. Trimming shortened V by 4 bases and J by 4 bases, and 16 bases separated the two germline ends. This CDR3 contains 15 residues. Regarding the study as a whole: Certain responding clones were present in pre-infection memory, suggesting participation of cross-reactive memory.

V and J are TRBV4-2 and TRBJ1-1, with D uncertain. Sequenced material: PBMCs or a T cell subset sorted from them (not recorded which). The sequence derives from a man aged 18 to 35 who had mild COVID-19 (a few samples of this study predate the infection). Cell type and time point are not known. The CDR3 bases are TGTGCCAGCAGCCGTCCGTCGATTGCTGCCACTGAAGCTTTCTTT. It specifies CASSRPSIAATEAFF.